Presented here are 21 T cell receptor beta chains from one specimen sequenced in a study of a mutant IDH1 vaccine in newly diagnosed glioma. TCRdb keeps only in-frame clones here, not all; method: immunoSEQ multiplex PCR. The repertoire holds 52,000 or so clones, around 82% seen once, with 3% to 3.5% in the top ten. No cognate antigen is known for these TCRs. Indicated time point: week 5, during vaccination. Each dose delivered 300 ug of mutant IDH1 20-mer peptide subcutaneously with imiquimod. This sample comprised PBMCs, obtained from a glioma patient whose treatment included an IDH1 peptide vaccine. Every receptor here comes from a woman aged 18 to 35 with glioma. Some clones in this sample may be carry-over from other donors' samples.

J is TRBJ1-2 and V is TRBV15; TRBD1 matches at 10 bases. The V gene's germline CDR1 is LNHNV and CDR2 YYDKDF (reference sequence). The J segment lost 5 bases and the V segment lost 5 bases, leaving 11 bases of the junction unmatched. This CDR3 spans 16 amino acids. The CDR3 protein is CATSRPGQGTSYGYTF. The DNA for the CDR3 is TGTGCCACCAGCCGCCCGGGACAGGGGACATCTTATGGCTACACCTTC.

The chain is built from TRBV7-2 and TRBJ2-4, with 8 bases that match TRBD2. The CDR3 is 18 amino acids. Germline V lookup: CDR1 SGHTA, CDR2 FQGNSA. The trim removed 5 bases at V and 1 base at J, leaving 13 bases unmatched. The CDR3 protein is CASSKEPGGALAKNIQYF. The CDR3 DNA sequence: TGTGCCAGCAGCAAAGAACCGGGAGGGGCGTTGGCCAAAAACATTCAGTACTTC.

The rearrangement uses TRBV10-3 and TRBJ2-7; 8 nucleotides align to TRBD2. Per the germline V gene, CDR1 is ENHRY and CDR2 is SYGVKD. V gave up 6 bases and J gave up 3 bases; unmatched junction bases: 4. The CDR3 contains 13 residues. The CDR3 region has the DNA TGTGCCATCAGAGCAGCGGGAGTCTACGAGCAGTACTTC. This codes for CAIRAAGVYEQYF.

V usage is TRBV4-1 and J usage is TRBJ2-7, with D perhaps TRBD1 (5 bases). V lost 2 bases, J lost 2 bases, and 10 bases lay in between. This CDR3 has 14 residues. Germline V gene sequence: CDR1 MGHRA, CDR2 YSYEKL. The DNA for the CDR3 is TGCGCCAGCAGCCAATTGACAGAACCCTACGAGCAGTACTTC. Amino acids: CASSQLTEPYEQYF.

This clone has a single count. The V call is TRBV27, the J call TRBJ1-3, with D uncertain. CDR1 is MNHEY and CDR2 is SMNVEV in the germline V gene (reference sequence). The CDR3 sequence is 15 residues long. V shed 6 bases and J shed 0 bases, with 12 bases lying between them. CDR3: CASSSGLASGNTIYF. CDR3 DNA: TGTGCCAGCAGCAGCGGACTCGCCTCTGGAAACACCATATATTTT.

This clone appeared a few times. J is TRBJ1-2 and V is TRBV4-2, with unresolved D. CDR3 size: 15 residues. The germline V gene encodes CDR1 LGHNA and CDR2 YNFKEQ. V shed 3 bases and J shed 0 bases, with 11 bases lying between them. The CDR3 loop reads CASSQGLNSNYGYTF. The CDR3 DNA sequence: TGTGCCAGCAGCCAGGGCCTTAACTCTAACTATGGCTACACCTTC.

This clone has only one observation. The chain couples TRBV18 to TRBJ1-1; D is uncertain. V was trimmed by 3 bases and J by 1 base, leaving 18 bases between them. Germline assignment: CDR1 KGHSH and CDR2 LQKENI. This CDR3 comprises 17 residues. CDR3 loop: CASSPRGRSSSNTEAFF. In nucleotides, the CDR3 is TGTGCCAGCTCACCTCGCGGGAGGTCCTCATCGAACACTGAAGCTTTCTTT.

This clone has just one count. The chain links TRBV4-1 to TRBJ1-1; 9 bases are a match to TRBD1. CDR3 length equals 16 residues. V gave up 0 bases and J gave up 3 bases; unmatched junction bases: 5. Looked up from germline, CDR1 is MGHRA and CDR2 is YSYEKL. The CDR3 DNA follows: TGCGCCAGCAGCCAAGAGGGGACAGGGTTGGACACTGAAGCTTTCTTT. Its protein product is CASSQEGTGLDTEAFF.

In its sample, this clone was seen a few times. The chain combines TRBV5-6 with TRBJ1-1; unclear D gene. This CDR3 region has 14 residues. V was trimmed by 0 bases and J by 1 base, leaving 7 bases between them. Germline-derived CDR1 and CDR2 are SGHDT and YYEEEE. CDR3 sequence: CASSLVMGNTEAFF. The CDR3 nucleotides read TGTGCCAGCAGCTTGGTGATGGGGAACACTGAAGCTTTCTTT.

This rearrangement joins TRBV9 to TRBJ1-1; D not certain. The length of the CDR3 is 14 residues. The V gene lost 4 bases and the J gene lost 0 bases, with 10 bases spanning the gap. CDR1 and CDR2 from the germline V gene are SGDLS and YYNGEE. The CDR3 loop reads CASSPTPLNTEAFF. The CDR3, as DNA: TGTGCCAGCAGCCCGACACCTCTGAACACTGAAGCTTTCTTT.

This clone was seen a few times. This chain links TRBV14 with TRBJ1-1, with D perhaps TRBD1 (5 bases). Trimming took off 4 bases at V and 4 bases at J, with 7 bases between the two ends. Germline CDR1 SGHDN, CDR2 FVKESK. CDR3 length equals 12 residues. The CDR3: CASSPQGTEAFF. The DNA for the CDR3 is TGTGCCAGCAGCCCCCAGGGCACTGAAGCTTTCTTT.

The CDR3 DNA reads TGTGCCAGCAGTTACATGGGCGAGCAGTACTTC. This codes for CASSYMGEQYF. This rearrangement joins TRBV6-5 to TRBJ2-7; unclear D gene. The CDR3 length is 11 residues. CDR1 is MNHEY and CDR2 is SVGAGI in the germline V gene. V dropped 2 bases and J dropped 6 bases, with 5 bases sitting between them.

CDR3 bases: TGTGCCAGCCACCATCAAGCTAATCCCAACACTGAAGCTTTCTTT. Its translation: CASHHQANPNTEAFF. The rearrangement uses TRBV7-9 and TRBJ1-1; no firm D call. Germline CDR1 is SEHNR and CDR2 is FQNEAQ (reference sequence). This CDR3 spans 15 amino acids. The ends were cut back, 8 bases at V and 2 bases at J, with 18 bases in the middle.

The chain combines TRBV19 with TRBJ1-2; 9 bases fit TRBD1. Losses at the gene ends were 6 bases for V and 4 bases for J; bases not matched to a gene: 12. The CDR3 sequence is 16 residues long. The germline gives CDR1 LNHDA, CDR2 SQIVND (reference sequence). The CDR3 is CASSTPHRGLGYGYTF. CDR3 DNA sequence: TGTGCCAGTAGCACACCCCACAGGGGGCTGGGCTATGGCTACACCTTC.

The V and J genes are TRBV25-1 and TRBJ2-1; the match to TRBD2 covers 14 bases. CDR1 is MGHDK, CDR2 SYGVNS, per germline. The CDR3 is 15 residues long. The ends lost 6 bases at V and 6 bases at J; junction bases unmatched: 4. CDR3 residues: CASRGLAGVSNEQFF. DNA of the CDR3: TGTGCCAGCAGGGGACTAGCGGGAGTCTCCAATGAGCAGTTCTTC. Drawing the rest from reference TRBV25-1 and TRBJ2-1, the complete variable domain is EADIYQTPRYLVIGTGKKITLECSQTMGHDKMYWYQQDPGMELHLIHYSYGVNSTEKGDLSSESTVSRIRTEHFPLTLESARPSHTSQYLCASRGLAGVSNEQFFGPGTRLTVL.

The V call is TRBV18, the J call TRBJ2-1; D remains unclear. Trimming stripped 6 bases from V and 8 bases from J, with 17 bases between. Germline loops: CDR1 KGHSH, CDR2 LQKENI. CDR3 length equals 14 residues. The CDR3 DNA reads TGTGCCAGCTCCGCCAGGCACGGAGCCGATGAGCAGTTCTTC. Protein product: CASSARHGADEQFF.

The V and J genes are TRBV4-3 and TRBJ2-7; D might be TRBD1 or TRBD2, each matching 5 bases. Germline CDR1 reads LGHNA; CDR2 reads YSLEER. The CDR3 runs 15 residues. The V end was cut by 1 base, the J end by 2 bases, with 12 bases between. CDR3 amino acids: CASSQAWDGPYEQYF. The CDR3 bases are TGCGCCAGCAGCCAAGCTTGGGACGGACCCTACGAGCAGTACTTC.

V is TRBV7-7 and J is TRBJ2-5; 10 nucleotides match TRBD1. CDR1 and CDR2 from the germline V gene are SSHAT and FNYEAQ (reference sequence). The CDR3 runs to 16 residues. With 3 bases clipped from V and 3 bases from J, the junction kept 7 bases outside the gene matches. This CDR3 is CASSFSPGTGEETQYF. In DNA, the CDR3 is TGTGCCAGCAGCTTCAGTCCCGGGACAGGGGAAGAGACCCAGTACTTC.

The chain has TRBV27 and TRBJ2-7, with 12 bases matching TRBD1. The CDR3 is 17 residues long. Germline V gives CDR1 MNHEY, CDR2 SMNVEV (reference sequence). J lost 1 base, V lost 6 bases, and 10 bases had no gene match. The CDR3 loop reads CASSRDRGLGASYEQYF. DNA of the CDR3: TGTGCCAGCAGCCGGGACAGGGGGCTCGGCGCGTCCTACGAGCAGTACTTC.

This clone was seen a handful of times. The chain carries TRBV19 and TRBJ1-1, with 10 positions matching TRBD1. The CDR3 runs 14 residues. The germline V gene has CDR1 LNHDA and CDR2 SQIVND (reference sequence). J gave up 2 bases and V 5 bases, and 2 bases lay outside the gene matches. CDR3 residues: CASSDRGRNTEAFF. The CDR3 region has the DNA TGTGCCAGTAGTGACAGGGGGCGAAACACTGAAGCTTTCTTT.

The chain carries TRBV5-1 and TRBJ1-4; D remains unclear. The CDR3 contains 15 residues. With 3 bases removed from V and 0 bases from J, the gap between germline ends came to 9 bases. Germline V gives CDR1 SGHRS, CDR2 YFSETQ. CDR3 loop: CASSSAPATNEKLFF. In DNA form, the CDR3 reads TGCGCCAGCAGCTCAGCACCAGCAACTAATGAAAAACTGTTTTTT.